Following are 4 T cell receptor beta chains from one sample sequenced in a study of control samples from healthy donors and cancer patients. Only in-frame clones appear in the TCRdb table, and some are missing; sequencing was by immunoSEQ multiplex PCR. The data show around 97,000 clones, roughly 90% seen once. The source material was PBMCs. All receptors come from a man aged 60-69 years with lung cancer.

This clone has only one observation. The V gene is TRBV6-6, the J gene TRBJ2-7; the match to TRBD1 covers 7 bases. The germline V gene encodes CDR1 MNHNY and CDR2 SVGAGI (reference sequence). Trimming cost V 5 bases and J 3 bases; bases outside gene matches: 4. The CDR3 consists of 13 residues. The CDR3 loop reads CASSARDSYEQYF. CDR3 coding DNA: TGTGCCAGCAGTGCACGGGACAGCTACGAGCAGTACTTC.

This clone was seen only a few times. The rearrangement links TRBV29-1 to TRBJ1-2, with 11 bases identical to TRBD1. The germline V gene has CDR1 SQVTM and CDR2 ANQGSEA. The junction had 5 bases not matched to a gene; V was cut back by 0 bases and J by 5 bases. CDR3 length: 15 amino acids. This CDR3 is CSVEDPGTGGYGYTF. The CDR3 region has the DNA TGCAGCGTTGAAGATCCAGGGACAGGGGGGTATGGCTACACCTTC.

The rearrangement joins TRBV30 to TRBJ1-3; no clear D. The ends were cut back, 3 bases at V and 2 bases at J, with 8 bases in the middle. Germline V gives CDR1 GTSNPN, CDR2 SVGIG (reference sequence). This CDR3 is built from 13 residues. CDR3 sequence reads: CAWSQVAGNTIYF. DNA for the CDR3: TGTGCCTGGAGCCAGGTGGCTGGAAACACCATATATTTT.

This rearrangement joins TRBV7-2 to TRBJ1-1; D remains ambiguous. The ends were cut back, 1 base at V and 2 bases at J, with 5 bases in the middle. This CDR3 is 13 amino acids long. Germline CDR1 is SGHTA and CDR2 is FQGNSA. The CDR3 coding sequence is TGTGCCAGCAGCTTAGTGGGCAACACTGAAGCTTTCTTT. Translating gives CASSLVGNTEAFF.